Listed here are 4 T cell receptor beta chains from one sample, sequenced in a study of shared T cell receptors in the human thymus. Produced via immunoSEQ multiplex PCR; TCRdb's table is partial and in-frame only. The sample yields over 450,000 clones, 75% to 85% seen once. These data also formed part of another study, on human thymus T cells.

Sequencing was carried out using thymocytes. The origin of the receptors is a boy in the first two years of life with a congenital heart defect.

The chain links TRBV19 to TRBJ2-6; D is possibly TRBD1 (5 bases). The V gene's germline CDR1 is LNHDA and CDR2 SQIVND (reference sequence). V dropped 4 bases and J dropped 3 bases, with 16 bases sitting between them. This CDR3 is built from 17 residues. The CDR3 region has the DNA TGTGCCAGTAGTAGGGGCAGGGTATACGGTGGGGCCAACGTCCTGACTTTC. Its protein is CASSRGRVYGGANVLTF.

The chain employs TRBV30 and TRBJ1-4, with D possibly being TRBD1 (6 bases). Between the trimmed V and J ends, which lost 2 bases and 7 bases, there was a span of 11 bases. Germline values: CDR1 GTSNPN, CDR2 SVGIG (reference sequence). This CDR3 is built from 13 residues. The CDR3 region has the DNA TGTGCCTGGAGTAGGGGGAGAGCTGAAAAACTGTTTTTT. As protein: CAWSRGRAEKLFF.

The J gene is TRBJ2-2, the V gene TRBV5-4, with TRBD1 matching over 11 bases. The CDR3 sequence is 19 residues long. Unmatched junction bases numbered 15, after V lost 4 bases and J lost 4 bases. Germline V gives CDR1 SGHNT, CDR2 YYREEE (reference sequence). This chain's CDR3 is CASSEGQGDKARATGELFF. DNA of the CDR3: TGTGCCAGCAGCGAGGGACAGGGGGATAAAGCGCGGGCCACCGGGGAGCTGTTTTTT.

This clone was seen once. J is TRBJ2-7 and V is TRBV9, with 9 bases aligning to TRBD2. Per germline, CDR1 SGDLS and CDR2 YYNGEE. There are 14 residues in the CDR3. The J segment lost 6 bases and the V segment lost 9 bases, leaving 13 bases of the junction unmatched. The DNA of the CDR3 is TGTGCCACCCTAACTAGCGGGCAGAGCCCCGAGCAGTACTTC. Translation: CATLTSGQSPEQYF.